This note documents a single TCR beta chain sequence. This sample stems from a study of blood T cells in healthy people across ages. Using a J-beta primer mix together with a sample-barcoded 5' primer, a second PCR was run for about 6 to 11 cycles. TCRdb redid the calling of the 5' RACE reads with MiXCR, one entry per CDR3 protein. The sample records over 450,000 distinct CDR3 sequences, under 30% being singletons. Trimming shortened V by 7 bases and J by 12 bases, and 30 bases separated the two germline ends. The CDR3 spans 17 residues. Germline V CDR1 and CDR2: MNHEY, SMNVEV (reference sequence). The sample also formed part of further work on T cells of mothers and their children. From that second work: Samples were provided by three healthy Caucasian mothers and their six children. Researchers put all of the extracted RNA into cDNA synthesis, using approximately 1.5 ug per 15 ul.

The source is a boy between 10 and 17 years old in good health. This chain joins TRBV27 and TRBJ1-4, with TRBD1 as a possible D gene (5 bases). The specimen was blood. CDR3 protein: CASTILSTAGQKAELFF. In DNA form, the CDR3 reads TGTGCCAGCACCATTCTAAGTACGGCAGGGCAAAAGGCAGAACTGTTTTTT.